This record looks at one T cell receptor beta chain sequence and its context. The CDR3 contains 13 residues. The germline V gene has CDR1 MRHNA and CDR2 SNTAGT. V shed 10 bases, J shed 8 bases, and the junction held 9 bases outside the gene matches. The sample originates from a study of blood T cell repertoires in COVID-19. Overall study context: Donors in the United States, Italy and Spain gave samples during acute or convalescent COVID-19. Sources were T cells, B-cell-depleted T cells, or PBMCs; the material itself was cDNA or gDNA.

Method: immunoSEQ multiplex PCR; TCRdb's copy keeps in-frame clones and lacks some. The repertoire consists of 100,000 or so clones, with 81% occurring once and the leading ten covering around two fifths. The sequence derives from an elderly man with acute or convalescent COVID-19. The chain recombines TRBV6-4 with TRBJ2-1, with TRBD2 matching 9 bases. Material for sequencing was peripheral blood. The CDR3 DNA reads TGTGCCACCGGGCGGGAGGGAGGTGATGAGCAGTTCTTC. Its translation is CATGREGGDEQFF.